The 32 T cell receptor beta chains reported below all come from one sample, sequenced in a study of blood T cell repertoires in COVID-19. Measured with immunoSEQ multiplex PCR; TCRdb has only the in-frame clones, and not every one. The sample shows about 78,000 clones, roughly 86% of them seen only once. The sample comprised peripheral blood. The source of these receptors is a man aged 50 to 59 with active or convalescent COVID-19.

This clone was found a few times. The chain recombines TRBV1 with TRBJ1-2. TRBV1 is given as a pseudogene. The CDR3 is 15 amino acids. The chain's CDR3 is CTSSPLPGGDYGYTF. CDR3 coding DNA: TGCACCAGCAGCCCCCTGCCCGGGGGGGACTATGGCTACACCTTC.

The gene calls are TRBV5-1 and TRBJ2-1; 7 nucleotides agree with TRBD1. Germline V gives CDR1 SGHRS, CDR2 YFSETQ. The ends lost 3 bases at V and 6 bases at J; junction bases unmatched: 6. The length of the CDR3 is 14 residues. CDR3: CASSSGTDPNEQFF. DNA of the CDR3: TGCGCCAGCAGCTCCGGGACAGACCCCAATGAGCAGTTCTTC.

J is TRBJ2-4 and V is TRBV2, with 7 bases fitting TRBD1. CDR1 and CDR2 (germline): SNHLY, FYNNEI. J gave up 10 bases and V 5 bases, and 14 bases lay outside the gene matches. The CDR3 runs to 15 residues. The CDR3 DNA is TGTGCCAGCAGTAAGGGGGCGGCCGCTTGGGGTATTCAGTACTTC. It yields the protein CASSKGAAAWGIQYF.

The chain's CDR3 is CASSARAGGQILQETQYF. CDR3 nucleotide sequence: TGTGCCAGCAGCGCGAGGGCGGGGGGACAAATCCTCCAAGAGACCCAGTACTTC. This chain connects TRBV9 to TRBJ2-5, with 8 positions matching TRBD2. Losses at the gene ends were 3 bases for V and 1 base for J; bases not matched to a gene: 14. From germline, CDR1 is SGDLS and CDR2 YYNGEE. This CDR3 is 18 amino acids long.

The rearrangement uses TRBV18 and TRBJ2-2; D remains ambiguous. Deletions cut 3 bases from V and 1 base from J, with 6 bases between. The CDR3 has 14 amino acids. Per the germline V gene, CDR1 is KGHSH and CDR2 is LQKENI. The CDR3 loop reads CASSPQENTGELFF. CDR3 bases: TGTGCCAGCTCACCGCAGGAGAACACCGGGGAGCTGTTTTTT.

V usage is TRBV29-1 and J usage is TRBJ1-2, with a possible D match to TRBD1 (5 bases). The CDR3 covers 15 residues. Between the trimmed V and J ends, which lost 4 bases and 8 bases, there was a span of 23 bases. Per germline, CDR1 SQVTM and CDR2 ANQGSEA. Here the CDR3 DNA reads TGCAGCGTTGTATCGGGGGAAGTGATTTTGGAGGGCTACACCTTC. It encodes CSVVSGEVILEGYTF.

The chain carries TRBV11-2 and TRBJ2-1, with TRBD2 identical over 8 bases. The CDR3 has 14 amino acids. Losses at the gene ends were 8 bases for V and 4 bases for J; bases not matched to a gene: 7. Looked up from germline, CDR1 is SGHAT and CDR2 is FQNNGV. The CDR3 DNA follows: TGTGCCAGCGCCGGGGGGGCGGGTTACAATGAGCAGTTCTTC. Residues: CASAGGAGYNEQFF.

V and J are TRBV6-5 and TRBJ1-5; D perhaps matches TRBD1 (6 bases). CDR3 length: 16 residues. Germline V gene sequence: CDR1 MNHEY, CDR2 SVGAGI. Trimming left V 2 bases short and J 4 bases short, with 15 bases between. The CDR3 is CASSYLRGRWNQPQHF. CDR3 nucleotides: TGTGCCAGCAGTTACCTCAGGGGTAGGTGGAATCAGCCCCAGCATTTT.

The CDR3 sequence: CASSASGGMGETQYF. Here the CDR3 DNA reads TGTGCCAGCAGCGCATCTGGCGGTATGGGAGAGACCCAGTACTTC. The rearrangement joins TRBV9 to TRBJ2-5; D gene unclear. Per germline, CDR1 SGDLS and CDR2 YYNGEE. The CDR3 runs to 15 residues. Trimming removed 3 bases at V and 4 bases at J, with 16 bases between.

This rearrangement joins TRBV24-1 to TRBJ1-4, with TRBD1 identical over 8 bases. The CDR3 has 15 amino acids. With V trimmed by 9 bases and J by 5 bases, 10 bases remained unmatched. Germline CDR1 and CDR2: KGHDR and SFDVKD. CDR3 in amino acids: CATGQGGEGNEKLFF. For the CDR3, the DNA is TGTGCCACCGGACAGGGCGGGGAGGGGAATGAAAAACTGTTTTTT.

This sequence joins TRBV5-1 and TRBJ2-3; perhaps TRBD2 as D (5 bases). The ends were cut back, 6 bases at V and 4 bases at J, with 18 bases in the middle. Germline V gene data show CDR1 as SGHRS and CDR2 as YFSETQ. The CDR3 length is 15 residues. The CDR3 DNA follows: TGCGCCAGCATGAGGCAGGTTGGGAGCGCAGATACGCAGTATTTT. Translating it yields CASMRQVGSADTQYF.

This clone was picked up one time. The gene calls are TRBV5-8 and TRBJ1-5; D perhaps matches TRBD1 (6 bases). With 4 bases removed from V and 3 bases from J, the gap between germline ends came to 11 bases. Per the germline V gene, CDR1 is SGHTS and CDR2 is YDEGEE. This CDR3 region has 14 residues. CDR3 DNA: TGTGCCAGCAGCCAACAGGGTGCCAATCAGCCCCAGCATTTT. Translated: CASSQQGANQPQHF.

This clone came up a few times. This chain joins TRBV19 and TRBJ1-3; D remains unclear. Germline CDR1 reads LNHDA; CDR2 reads SQIVND (reference sequence). The CDR3 contains 14 residues. V shed 4 bases and J shed 0 bases, with 7 bases lying between them. CDR3 in DNA: TGTGCCAGTAGTACAGGCGTCTCTGGAAACACCATATATTTT. Protein product: CASSTGVSGNTIYF.

This chain joins TRBV5-1 and TRBJ2-6, with 8 nucleotides matching TRBD1. The germline V gene has CDR1 SGHRS and CDR2 YFSETQ. The ends lost 4 bases at V and 3 bases at J; junction bases unmatched: 6. The CDR3 runs to 16 residues. The CDR3 DNA sequence: TGCGCCAGCAGCATGGGACAGGTCGGTGGGGCCAACGTCCTGACTTTC. Translating gives CASSMGQVGGANVLTF.

The J gene is TRBJ1-1, the V gene TRBV28; 7 bases match TRBD1. CDR3 size: 17 residues. Germline V gene lookup returns CDR1 MDHEN and CDR2 SYDVKM. V dropped 5 bases and J dropped 0; count of bases not matched to a gene: 12. CDR3 amino acids: CASSLTTGRGMNTEAFF. The CDR3 DNA reads TGTGCCAGCAGTCTCACGACAGGGAGAGGCATGAACACTGAAGCTTTCTTT.

V and J are TRBV28 and TRBJ2-7, with TRBD2 as a possible D gene (5 bases). Trimming took off 5 bases at V and 6 bases at J, with 11 bases between the two ends. This CDR3 has 12 residues. Germline CDR1 reads MDHEN; CDR2 reads SYDVKM. DNA of the CDR3: TGTGCCAGCAGTCCCGGGGAAGGCGAGCAGTACTTC. Encoded protein: CASSPGEGEQYF.

The chain uses TRBV6-6 and TRBJ2-2; D may be TRBD1 (5 bases). Germline CDR1 is MNHNY and CDR2 is SVGAGI (reference sequence). CDR3 size: 12 residues. Deletions cut 8 bases from V and 2 bases from J, with 6 bases between. CDR3 sequence (DNA): TGTGCCAGCGACAGTAACACCGGGGAGCTGTTTTTT. Translated: CASDSNTGELFF.

The chain recombines TRBV28 with TRBJ1-2, with 7 bases that match TRBD1. The germline CDR1 and CDR2 sequences are MDHEN and SYDVKM. Trimming removed 6 bases from V and 1 base from J; junction bases left unmatched: 5. The CDR3 is 14 amino acids. CDR3 region: CASRSQGINYGYTF. For the CDR3, the DNA is TGTGCCAGCAGGTCACAGGGGATTAACTATGGCTACACCTTC.

The chain joins TRBV5-4 to TRBJ1-1; TRBD1 aligns across 7 bases. Trimming removed 2 bases from V and 2 bases from J; junction bases left unmatched: 6. Germline loops: CDR1 SGHNT, CDR2 YYREEE (reference sequence). This CDR3 has 15 amino acids. The CDR3 sequence is CASSLPGTVNTEAFF. The CDR3 nucleotides read TGTGCCAGCAGCTTACCCGGGACAGTTAACACTGAAGCTTTCTTT.

In the case of this clone: Other DNA variants within this sample encode the same CDR3. The chain is built from TRBV19 and TRBJ2-5, with D possibly TRBD2 on 6 matching bases. The CDR3 has 13 amino acids. CDR1 is LNHDA and CDR2 is SQIVND in the germline V gene (reference sequence). The ends were cut back, 5 bases at V and 4 bases at J, with 11 bases in the middle. The CDR3 reads CASSLSRGETQYF. As DNA, the CDR3 is TGTGCCAGTAGTCTCTCGCGGGGAGAGACCCAGTACTTC.

The chain is built from TRBV10-1 and TRBJ2-5, with a tentative D call TRBD2 (5 bases). The V gene lost 0 bases and the J gene lost 5 bases, with 10 bases spanning the gap. Germline assignment: CDR1 WNHNN and CDR2 SYGVQD (reference sequence). The CDR3 runs 14 residues. The CDR3 nucleotides read TGCGCCAGCAGTGAGTCTCCGGGGTCGGAGACCCAGTACTTC. Residues: CASSESPGSETQYF.

This clone showed up just once. The V call is TRBV6-1, the J call TRBJ2-5; 7 bases align to TRBD1. V lost 2 bases, J lost 5 bases, and 11 bases stayed unmatched. Per the germline V gene, CDR1 is MNHNS and CDR2 is SASEGT. This CDR3 region has 16 residues. The CDR3 here is CASSETRGQPWETQYF. The DNA of the CDR3 is TGTGCCAGCAGTGAAACGAGGGGACAGCCCTGGGAGACCCAGTACTTC.

The chain uses TRBV3-1 (or the pseudogene TRBV3-2) and TRBJ1-3; D unclear. In germline, CDR1 is LGHDT, CDR2 YNNKEL (reference sequence). Deletions cut 0 bases from V and 0 bases from J, with 12 bases between. CDR3 length equals 17 residues. The CDR3 loop reads CASSQDYAEASGNTIYF. CDR3 nucleotides: TGTGCCAGCAGCCAAGATTACGCGGAAGCCTCTGGAAACACCATATATTTT.

This rearrangement joins TRBV2 to TRBJ2-1; 11 bases match TRBD2. The CDR3 consists of 15 residues. CDR1 and CDR2 from the germline V gene are SNHLY and FYNNEI. V lost 7 bases, J lost 4 bases, and 6 bases stayed unmatched. The CDR3 loop reads CASTELAGAYNEQFF. CDR3 sequence (DNA): TGTGCCAGCACCGAACTAGCGGGGGCGTACAATGAGCAGTTCTTC.

This chain links TRBV28 with TRBJ2-6, with 7 nucleotides matching TRBD1. The CDR3 is made up of 15 amino acids. Losses at the gene ends were 5 bases for V and 0 bases for J; bases not matched to a gene: 1. CDR1 and CDR2 from the germline V gene are MDHEN and SYDVKM. CDR3 in DNA: TGTGCCAGCAGTCCAGGGGGCTCTGGGGCCAACGTCCTGACTTTC. Its translation is CASSPGGSGANVLTF.

V gene TRBV4-3 combines with J gene TRBJ2-5; possible D gene TRBD1, 5 bases. CDR3 length equals 16 residues. Per the germline V gene, CDR1 is LGHNA and CDR2 is YSLEER. Deletions cut 2 bases from V and 5 bases from J, with 18 bases between. The CDR3 is CASSQTPPQGGETQYF. As DNA, the CDR3 is TGCGCCAGCAGCCAAACCCCCCCCCAGGGCGGCGAGACCCAGTACTTC.

The chain couples TRBV5-1 to TRBJ1-3; TRBD1 aligns across 8 bases. The V and J ends lost 2 bases and 4 bases, in that order; junction bases with no gene match: 5. The length of the CDR3 is 15 residues. Germline CDR1 SGHRS, CDR2 YFSETQ. CDR3 bases: TGCGCCAGCAGCTTCGAACAGGGGGAAGGAAACACCATATATTTT. Its translation is CASSFEQGEGNTIYF.

This clone was observed a handful of times. The V call is TRBV19, the J call TRBJ1-5; tentative D call: TRBD1 (5 bases). Germline values: CDR1 LNHDA, CDR2 SQIVND (reference sequence). The CDR3 consists of 14 residues. The V end lost 4 bases, the J end lost 0 bases, and 7 bases lay between the germline ends. DNA for the CDR3: TGTGCCAGTAGTACCGACAGTAGCAATCAGCCCCAGCATTTT. Its translation is CASSTDSSNQPQHF.

The rearrangement uses TRBV6-2 or TRBV6-3 and TRBJ2-7; 8 bases match TRBD2. Trimming took 5 bases from V and 9 from J; bases not matched to a gene: 6. The CDR3 spans 12 residues. Germline V gene sequence: CDR1 MNHEY, CDR2 SVGEGT. The chain's CDR3 is CASSLLLAAQYF. The CDR3 region has the DNA TGTGCCAGCAGTCTACTACTAGCGGCGCAGTACTTC.

This clone was observed a single time. V gene TRBV27 combines with J gene TRBJ1-6; D possibly corresponds to TRBD1 (5 bases). CDR1 and CDR2 from the germline V gene are MNHEY and SMNVEV (reference sequence). The CDR3 runs 16 residues. The V end lost 6 bases, the J end lost 6 bases, and 18 bases lay between the germline ends. CDR3 in amino acids: CASRGGFTDGNSPLHF. DNA for the CDR3: TGTGCCAGCAGGGGGGGTTTTACGGATGGTAATTCACCCCTCCACTTT.

The chain has TRBV19 and TRBJ1-6; tentatively, D is TRBD1 (5 bases). The V gene's germline CDR1 is LNHDA and CDR2 SQIVND (reference sequence). The CDR3 has 13 residues. V lost 5 bases and J 4 bases, leaving 6 bases between the germline ends. DNA of the CDR3: TGTGCCAGTAGTGGGACTTATAATTCACCCCTCCACTTT. Its protein product is CASSGTYNSPLHF.

V usage is TRBV28 and J usage is TRBJ1-1, with D hard to call. V gave up 3 bases and J gave up 4 bases, with 18 bases separating them. CDR1 is MDHEN and CDR2 is SYDVKM in the germline V gene. There are 16 residues in the CDR3. The CDR3 nucleotides read TGTGCCAGCAGTTTGACCCCAGAAATGCCGGGCACTGAAGCTTTCTTT. Amino acid sequence: CASSLTPEMPGTEAFF.